The 4 T cell receptor beta chains listed next were all sequenced from one sample in a study of blood T cell repertoires in COVID-19. TCRdb's table, derived via immunoSEQ multiplex PCR, lists solely in-frame clones and lacks some. The sample records about 75,000 clones, roughly nine tenths being singletons. The sequenced sample consisted of peripheral blood. Receptor source: a human donor in a cohort sampled during active COVID-19.

This clone was detected many times. This chain connects TRBV23-1 to TRBJ1-6, with 9 bases matching TRBD1. TRBV23-1 is identified as an open reading frame with a role that is uncertain. J gave up 0 bases and V 5 bases, and 14 bases lay outside the gene matches. The CDR3 length is 20 residues. The CDR3 here is CASSTQQGAKVSSYNSPLHF. DNA for the CDR3: TGCGCCAGCAGTACTCAACAGGGGGCGAAGGTCAGCTCCTATAATTCACCCCTCCACTTT.

The rearrangement links TRBV11-2 to TRBJ2-2; 10 bases map to TRBD1. CDR1 SGHAT and CDR2 FQNNGV come from the germline V gene. Trimming took 5 bases from V and 4 from J; bases not matched to a gene: 4. The CDR3 sequence is 15 residues long. CDR3 amino acids: CASSPWTGGTGELFF. DNA for the CDR3: TGTGCCAGCAGCCCCTGGACAGGGGGCACCGGGGAGCTGTTTTTT. Full variable domain (missing parts from reference TRBV11-2 and TRBJ2-2): EAGVAQSPRYKIIEKRQSVAFWCNPISGHATLYWYQQILGQGPKLLIQFQNNGVVDDSQLPKDRFSAERLKGVDSTLKIQPAKLEDSAVYLCASSPWTGGTGELFFGEGSRLTVL.

The V and J genes are TRBV3-1 (or the pseudogene TRBV3-2) and TRBJ2-1; 8 bases match TRBD2. Germline V gene data show CDR1 as LGHDT and CDR2 as YNNKEL (reference sequence). V lost 0 bases to trimming and J lost 8 bases; unmatched junction nucleotides: 9. CDR3 length: 16 residues. The CDR3 sequence is CASSQDQRGPGHEQFF. The CDR3 bases are TGTGCCAGCAGCCAAGATCAGCGGGGGCCAGGGCATGAGCAGTTCTTC.

V is TRBV2 and J is TRBJ2-3; TRBD2 agrees at 8 bases. Germline V gives CDR1 SNHLY, CDR2 FYNNEI. The junction had 28 bases not matched to a gene; V was cut back by 3 bases and J by 8 bases. CDR3 length: 21 amino acids. CDR3: CASSDLDYLSGGRVGVGTQYF. In DNA, the CDR3 is TGTGCCAGCAGTGACCTGGACTACCTTTCGGGGGGGCGCGTTGGTGTGGGTACGCAGTATTTT.